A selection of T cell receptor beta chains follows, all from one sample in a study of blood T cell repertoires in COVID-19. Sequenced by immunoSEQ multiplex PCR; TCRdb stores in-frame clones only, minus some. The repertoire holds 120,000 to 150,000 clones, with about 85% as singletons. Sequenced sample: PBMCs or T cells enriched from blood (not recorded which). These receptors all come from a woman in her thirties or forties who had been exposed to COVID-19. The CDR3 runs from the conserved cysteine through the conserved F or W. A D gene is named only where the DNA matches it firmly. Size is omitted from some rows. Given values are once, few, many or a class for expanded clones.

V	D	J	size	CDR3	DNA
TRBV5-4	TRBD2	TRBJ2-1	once	CASSLTSGQRTSYNEQFF	TGTGCCAGCAGCTTGACTAGCGGACAGAGAACCTCCTACAATGAGCAGTTCTTC
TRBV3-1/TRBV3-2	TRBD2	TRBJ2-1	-	CASSQDLAVNNEQFF	TGTGCCAGCAGCCAAGACCTAGCGGTTAACAATGAGCAGTTCTTC
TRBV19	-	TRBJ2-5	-	CASSTLAEETQYF	TGTGCCAGTAGTACCCTAGCTGAAGAGACCCAGTACTTC
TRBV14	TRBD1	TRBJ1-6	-	CASSQRTGGGNSPLHF	TGTGCCAGCAGCCAGAGGACAGGGGGAGGTAATTCACCCCTCCACTTT
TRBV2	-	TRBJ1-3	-	CASSDGQISGNTIYF	TGTGCCAGCAGTGATGGTCAGATCTCTGGAAACACCATATATTTT
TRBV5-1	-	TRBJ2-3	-	CASSPAAGWGTDTQYF	TGCGCCAGCAGCCCCGCCGCAGGGTGGGGTACAGATACGCAGTATTTT
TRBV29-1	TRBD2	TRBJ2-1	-	CSVELADEQFF	TGCAGCGTTGAACTAGCGGATGAGCAGTTCTTC
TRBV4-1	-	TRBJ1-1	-	CASSQDRGRNTEAFF	TGCGCCAGCAGCCAAGACAGGGGTAGGAACACTGAAGCTTTCTTT
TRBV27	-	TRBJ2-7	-	CAVNRAGNDEQYF	TGTGCAGTTAATCGGGCAGGGAACGACGAGCAGTACTTC
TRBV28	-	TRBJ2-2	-	CASSRTGELFF	TGTGCCAGCAGTCGGACCGGGGAGCTGTTTTTT
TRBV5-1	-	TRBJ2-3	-	CASSDPTVSTDTQYF	TGCGCCAGCAGCGACCCTACAGTAAGCACAGATACGCAGTATTTT
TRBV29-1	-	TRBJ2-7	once	CSVETNSYEQYF	TGCAGCGTGGAGACGAATTCCTACGAGCAGTACTTC
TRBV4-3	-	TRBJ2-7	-	CASSQGPRDSREQYF	TGCGCCAGCAGCCAGGGACCGCGGGACAGTAGGGAGCAGTACTTC
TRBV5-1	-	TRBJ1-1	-	CASRRGTEAFF	TGCGCCAGCAGGAGGGGGACTGAAGCTTTCTTT
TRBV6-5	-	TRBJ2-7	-	CASRPPLSYEQYF	TGTGCCAGCAGGCCCCCCCTTAGTTACGAGCAGTACTTC
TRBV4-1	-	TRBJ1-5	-	CASSRQVSNQPQHF	TGCGCCAGCAGTCGACAGGTTAGCAATCAGCCCCAGCATTTT
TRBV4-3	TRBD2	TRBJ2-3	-	CASKSSGSTDTQYF	TGCGCCAGCAAATCTAGCGGGAGCACAGATACGCAGTATTTT
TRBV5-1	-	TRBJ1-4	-	CASSLAGGSEKLFF	TGCGCCAGCAGCTTGGCCGGAGGGTCTGAAAAACTGTTTTTT
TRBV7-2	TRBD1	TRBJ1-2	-	CASSRDRLSGYTF	TGTGCCAGCAGCAGGGACAGGCTGAGTGGCTACACCTTC
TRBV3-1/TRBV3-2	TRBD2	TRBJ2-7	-	CASSPELRGGSYEQYF	TGTGCCAGCAGCCCGGAACTCCGCGGGGGCTCCTACGAGCAGTACTTC
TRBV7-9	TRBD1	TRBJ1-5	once	CASRGTGVHQPQHF	TGTGCCAGCAGAGGGACAGGGGTACATCAGCCCCAGCATTTT
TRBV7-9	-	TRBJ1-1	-	CASSPYKNTEAFF	TGTGCCAGCAGCCCATACAAGAACACTGAAGCTTTCTTT
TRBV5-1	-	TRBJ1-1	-	CASSSRVGDTEAFF	TGCGCCAGCAGCTCCAGGGTAGGCGACACTGAAGCTTTCTTT
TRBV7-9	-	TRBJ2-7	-	CASSSRARDYEQYF	TGTGCCAGCAGCTCCCGGGCGCGGGACTACGAGCAGTACTTC
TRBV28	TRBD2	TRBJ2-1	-	CASRVPAGAYNEQFF	TGTGCCAGCAGGGTTCCAGCGGGAGCCTACAATGAGCAGTTCTTC
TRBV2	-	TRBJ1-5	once	CASSLRQADQPQHF	TGTGCCAGCAGCCTAAGACAGGCGGATCAGCCCCAGCATTTT
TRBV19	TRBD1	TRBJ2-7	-	CASSTDRGTYEQYF	TGTGCCAGTAGTACGGACAGGGGAACCTACGAGCAGTACTTC
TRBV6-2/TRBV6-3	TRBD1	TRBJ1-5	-	CASSLTRDRINQPQHF	TGTGCCAGCAGCCTAACCCGGGACAGAATCAATCAGCCCCAGCATTTT